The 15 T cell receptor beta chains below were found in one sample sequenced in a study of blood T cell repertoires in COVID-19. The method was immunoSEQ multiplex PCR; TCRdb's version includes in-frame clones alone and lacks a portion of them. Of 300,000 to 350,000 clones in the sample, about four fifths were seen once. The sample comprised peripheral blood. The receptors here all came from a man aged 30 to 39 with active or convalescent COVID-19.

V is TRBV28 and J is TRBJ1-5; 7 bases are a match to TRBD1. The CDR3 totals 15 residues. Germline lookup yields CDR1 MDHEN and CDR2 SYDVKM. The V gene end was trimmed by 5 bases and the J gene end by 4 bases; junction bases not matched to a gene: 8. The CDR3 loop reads CASSPGTADNQPQHF. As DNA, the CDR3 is TGTGCCAGCAGTCCCGGGACAGCCGATAATCAGCCCCAGCATTTT.

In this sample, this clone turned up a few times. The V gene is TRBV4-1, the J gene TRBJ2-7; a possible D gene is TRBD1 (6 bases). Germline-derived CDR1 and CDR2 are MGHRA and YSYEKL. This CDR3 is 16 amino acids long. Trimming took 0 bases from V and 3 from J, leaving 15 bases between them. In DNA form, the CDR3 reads TGCGCCAGCAGCCAAGAGGCCCAGGGGAACCGCTACGAGCAGTACTTC. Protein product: CASSQEAQGNRYEQYF.

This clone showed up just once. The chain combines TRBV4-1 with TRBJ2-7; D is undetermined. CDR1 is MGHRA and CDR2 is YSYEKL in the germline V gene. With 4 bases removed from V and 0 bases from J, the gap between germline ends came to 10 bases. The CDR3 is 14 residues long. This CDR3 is CASSPNMVSYEQYF. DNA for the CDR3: TGCGCCAGCAGCCCTAATATGGTCTCCTACGAGCAGTACTTC.

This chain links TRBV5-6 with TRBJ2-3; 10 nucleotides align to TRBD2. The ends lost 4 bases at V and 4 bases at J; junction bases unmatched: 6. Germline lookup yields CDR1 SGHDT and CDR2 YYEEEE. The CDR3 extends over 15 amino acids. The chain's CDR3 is CASSTLAGEPDTQYF. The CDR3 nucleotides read TGTGCCAGCAGCACCCTAGCGGGGGAGCCAGATACGCAGTATTTT. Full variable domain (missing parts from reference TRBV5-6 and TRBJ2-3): DAGVTQSPTHLIKTRGQQVTLRCSPKSGHDTVSWYQQALGQGPQFIFQYYEEEERQRGNFPDRFSGHQFPNYSSELNVNALLLGDSALYLCASSTLAGEPDTQYFGPGTRLTVL.

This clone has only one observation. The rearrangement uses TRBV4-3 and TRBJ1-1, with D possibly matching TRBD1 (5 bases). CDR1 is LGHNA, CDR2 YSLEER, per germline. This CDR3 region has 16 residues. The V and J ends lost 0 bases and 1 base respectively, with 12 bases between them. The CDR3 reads CASSQDLRQWNTEAFF. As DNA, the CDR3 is TGCGCCAGCAGCCAAGATCTACGACAGTGGAACACTGAAGCTTTCTTT.

CDR3: CASSQGTIYEQYF. CDR3 nucleotide sequence: TGTGCCAGCAGTCAGGGGACGATCTACGAGCAGTACTTC. J is TRBJ2-7 and V is TRBV2; possible D gene TRBD1, 6 bases. The CDR3 loop spans 13 amino acids. The V end lost 5 bases, the J end lost 3 bases, and 11 bases lay between the germline ends. The germline V gene has CDR1 SNHLY and CDR2 FYNNEI.

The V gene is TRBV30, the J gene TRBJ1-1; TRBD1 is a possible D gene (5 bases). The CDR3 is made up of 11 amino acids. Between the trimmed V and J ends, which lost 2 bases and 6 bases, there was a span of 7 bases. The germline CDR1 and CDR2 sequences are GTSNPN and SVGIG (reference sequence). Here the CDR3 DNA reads TGTGCCTGGAGTCCGACAGCTGAAGCTTTCTTT. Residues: CAWSPTAEAFF.

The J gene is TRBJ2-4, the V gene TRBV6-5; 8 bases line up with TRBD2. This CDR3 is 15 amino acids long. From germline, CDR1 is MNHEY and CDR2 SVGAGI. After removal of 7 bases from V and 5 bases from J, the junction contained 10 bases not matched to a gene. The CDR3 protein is CASTSSGSGENIQYF. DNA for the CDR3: TGTGCCAGCACCTCAAGCGGGAGCGGGGAAAACATTCAGTACTTC.

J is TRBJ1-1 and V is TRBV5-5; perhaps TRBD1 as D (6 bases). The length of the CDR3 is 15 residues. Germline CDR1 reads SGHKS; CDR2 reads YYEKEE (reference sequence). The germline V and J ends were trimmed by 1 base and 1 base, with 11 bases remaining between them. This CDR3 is CASSLIGQTNTEAFF. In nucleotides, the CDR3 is TGTGCCAGCAGCTTGATCGGACAGACGAACACTGAAGCTTTCTTT.

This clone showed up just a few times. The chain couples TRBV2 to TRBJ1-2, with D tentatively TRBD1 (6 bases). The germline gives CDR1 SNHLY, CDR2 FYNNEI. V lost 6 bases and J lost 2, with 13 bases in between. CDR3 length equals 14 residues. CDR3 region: CASSLMGQNYGYTF. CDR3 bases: TGTGCCAGCAGCCTAATGGGACAAAACTATGGCTACACCTTC. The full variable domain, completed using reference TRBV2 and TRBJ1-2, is EPEVTQTPSHQVTQMGQEVILRCVPISNHLYFYWYRQILGQKVEFLVSFYNNEISEKSEIFDDQFSVERPDGSNFTLKIRSTKLEDSAMYFCASSLMGQNYGYTFGSGTRLTVV.

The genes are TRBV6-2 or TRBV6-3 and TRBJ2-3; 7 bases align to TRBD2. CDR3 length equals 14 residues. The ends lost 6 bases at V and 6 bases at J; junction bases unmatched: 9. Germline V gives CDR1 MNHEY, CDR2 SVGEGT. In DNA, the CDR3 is TGTGCCAGCAGCCTTGGACTAGTCGGGGATACGCAGTATTTT. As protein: CASSLGLVGDTQYF.

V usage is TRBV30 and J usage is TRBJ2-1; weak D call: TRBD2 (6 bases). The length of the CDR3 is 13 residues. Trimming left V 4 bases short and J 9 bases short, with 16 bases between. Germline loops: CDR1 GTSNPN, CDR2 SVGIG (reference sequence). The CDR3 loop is CAWTSGGVGEQFF. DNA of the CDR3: TGTGCCTGGACCAGCGGAGGGGTGGGTGAGCAGTTCTTC.

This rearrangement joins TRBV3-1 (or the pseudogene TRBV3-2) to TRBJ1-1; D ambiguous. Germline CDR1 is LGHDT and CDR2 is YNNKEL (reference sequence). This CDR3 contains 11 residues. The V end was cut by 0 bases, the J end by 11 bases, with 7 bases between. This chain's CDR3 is CASSQEALAFF. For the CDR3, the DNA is TGTGCCAGCAGCCAAGAAGCCTTGGCTTTCTTT.

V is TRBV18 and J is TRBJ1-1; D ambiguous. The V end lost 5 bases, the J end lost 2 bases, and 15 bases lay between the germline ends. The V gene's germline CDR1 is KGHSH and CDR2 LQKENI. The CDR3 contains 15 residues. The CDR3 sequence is CASSTTGTTNTEAFF. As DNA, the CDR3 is TGTGCCAGCTCAACCACGGGAACAACCAACACTGAAGCTTTCTTT.

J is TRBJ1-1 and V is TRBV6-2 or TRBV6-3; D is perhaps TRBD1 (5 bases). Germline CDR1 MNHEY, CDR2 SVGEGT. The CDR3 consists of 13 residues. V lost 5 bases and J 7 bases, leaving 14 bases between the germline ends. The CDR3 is CASSLVPQVEAFF. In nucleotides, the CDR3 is TGTGCCAGCAGTCTCGTGCCACAGGTTGAAGCTTTCTTT.